These 11 T cell receptor beta chains were sequenced from one sample in a study of OX40 agonist ivuxolimab in advanced cancers. Some clones are missing from TCRdb's copy, which holds only in-frame ones; the method was immunoSEQ multiplex PCR. Of 20,000 to 25,000 clones in the sample, 80% to 95% were seen once. Source: CD4+ or CD8+ T cells sorted from blood, taken in a trial of the OX40 agonist ivuxolimab. These receptors all stem from an adult with an advanced solid tumor such as melanoma, head and neck, liver or kidney cancer.

The chain recombines TRBV27 with TRBJ2-7; D tentatively fits TRBD1 or TRBD2 (5 bases each). From germline, CDR1 is MNHEY and CDR2 SMNVEV (reference sequence). Trimming removed 3 bases from V and 1 base from J, with 7 bases in between. The CDR3 totals 13 residues. The CDR3 spells CASSLGRSYEQYF. CDR3 nucleotides: TGTGCCAGCAGTTTGGGACGGTCCTACGAGCAGTACTTC.

The J gene is TRBJ1-2, the V gene TRBV10-1; D is unclear. The V and J ends lost 6 bases and 1 base respectively, with 9 bases between them. Germline CDR1 reads WNHNN; CDR2 reads SYGVQD (reference sequence). The CDR3 runs to 13 residues. This CDR3 reads CASSPTGNYGYTF. In DNA, the CDR3 is TGCGCCAGCAGCCCGACTGGTAACTATGGCTACACCTTC.

About this clone: Other DNA variants within this sample encode the same CDR3. The genes are TRBV27 and TRBJ2-2; D may be TRBD1 (6 bases). V was pared by 10 bases and J by 4 bases, with 16 bases between. Germline V lookup: CDR1 MNHEY, CDR2 SMNVEV (reference sequence). The CDR3 extends over 14 amino acids. CDR3 in amino acids: CATALGAGTGELFF. Here the CDR3 DNA reads TGTGCCACCGCCTTGGGGGCGGGCACCGGGGAGCTGTTTTTT.

The chain couples TRBV29-1 to TRBJ2-7, with no clear D. Trimming cost V 2 bases and J 0 bases, with 14 bases left between them. The CDR3 loop spans 15 amino acids. Germline assignment: CDR1 SQVTM and CDR2 ANQGSEA. CDR3 DNA: TGCAGCGTTGAAAAAGGTGGGGATCCCTCCTACGAGCAGTACTTC. Its protein product is CSVEKGGDPSYEQYF.

This clone appeared a single time. This chain joins TRBV6-5 and TRBJ2-2; D remains ambiguous. Germline assignment: CDR1 MNHEY and CDR2 SVGAGI. Deletions cut 5 bases from V and 0 bases from J, with 10 bases between. The CDR3 contains 15 residues. The CDR3 loop is CASSQDGSNTGELFF. The DNA of the CDR3 is TGTGCCAGCAGTCAAGACGGGTCGAACACCGGGGAGCTGTTTTTT.

The chain links TRBV4-1 to TRBJ2-7, with 10 nucleotides matching TRBD1. Unmatched junction bases numbered 13, after V lost 0 bases and J lost 5 bases. CDR1 is MGHRA and CDR2 is YSYEKL in the germline V gene. This CDR3 is built from 18 residues. This CDR3 is CASSQDPPPGTGADEQYF. CDR3 DNA: TGCGCCAGCAGCCAAGATCCCCCCCCCGGGACAGGGGCCGACGAGCAGTACTTC.

The rearrangement uses TRBV28 and TRBJ2-7, with a tentative D call TRBD2 (6 bases). The length of the CDR3 is 12 residues. Germline loops: CDR1 MDHEN, CDR2 SYDVKM. V lost 7 bases to trimming and J lost 5 bases, with 12 bases between them. CDR3 in amino acids: CASTRWGDEQYF. The CDR3 coding sequence is TGTGCCAGCACTCGCTGGGGGGACGAGCAGTACTTC.

The chain employs TRBV4-1 and TRBJ1-1; D call uncertain. The V end was cut by 4 bases, the J end by 0 bases, with 9 bases between. CDR3 size: 14 residues. CDR1 and CDR2 (germline): MGHRA, YSYEKL. CDR3 residues: CASSPPSMNTEAFF. DNA of the CDR3: TGCGCCAGCAGCCCCCCCAGCATGAACACTGAAGCTTTCTTT.

The gene calls are TRBV6-1 and TRBJ2-5; 7 bases line up with TRBD1. Trimming at V came to 2 bases and at J to 2 bases, leaving 5 bases not matched to a gene. The CDR3 is made up of 15 amino acids. Germline assignment: CDR1 MNHNS and CDR2 SASEGT. The CDR3 spells CASSERDRGQETQYF. CDR3 in DNA: TGTGCCAGCAGTGAAAGGGACAGAGGGCAAGAGACCCAGTACTTC.

The CDR3 protein is CASSELGWMNTGELFF. The CDR3 DNA is TGTGCCAGCAGTGAATTGGGTTGGATGAACACCGGGGAGCTGTTTTTT. V gene TRBV25-1 combines with J gene TRBJ2-2; the D is unclear. This CDR3 comprises 16 residues. The germline V gene has CDR1 MGHDK and CDR2 SYGVNS. The V gene lost 1 base and the J gene lost 1 base, with 10 bases spanning the gap.

The V call is TRBV4-1, the J call TRBJ1-6; perhaps TRBD1 as D (6 bases). V was pared by 4 bases and J by 6 bases, with 13 bases between. The germline gives CDR1 MGHRA, CDR2 YSYEKL. The CDR3 spans 15 residues. This CDR3 reads CASSPWTASNSPLHF. CDR3 coding DNA: TGCGCCAGCAGCCCGTGGACAGCGAGTAATTCACCCCTCCACTTT.